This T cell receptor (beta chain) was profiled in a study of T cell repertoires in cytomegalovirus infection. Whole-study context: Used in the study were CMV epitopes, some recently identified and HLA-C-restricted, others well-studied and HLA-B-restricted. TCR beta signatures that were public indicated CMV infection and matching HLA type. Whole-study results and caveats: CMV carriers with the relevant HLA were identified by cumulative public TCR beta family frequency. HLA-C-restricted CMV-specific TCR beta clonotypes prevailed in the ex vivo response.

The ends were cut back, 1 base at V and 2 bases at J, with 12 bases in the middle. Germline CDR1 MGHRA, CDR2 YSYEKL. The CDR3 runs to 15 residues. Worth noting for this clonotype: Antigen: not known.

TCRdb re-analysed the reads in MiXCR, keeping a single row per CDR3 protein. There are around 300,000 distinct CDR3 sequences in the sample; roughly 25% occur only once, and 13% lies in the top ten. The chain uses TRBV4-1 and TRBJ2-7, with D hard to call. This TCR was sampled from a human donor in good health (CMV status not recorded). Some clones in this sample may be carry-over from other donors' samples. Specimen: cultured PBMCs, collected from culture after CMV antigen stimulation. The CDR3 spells CASSQAGLGPYEQYF. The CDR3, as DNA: TGCGCCAGCAGCCAAGCCGGCCTCGGACCCTACGAGCAGTACTTC.